The 28 T cell receptor beta chains in this list originate from one sample, sequenced in a study of T cells after yellow fever vaccination. TCRdb re-called the 5' RACE reads with MiXCR, one entry per CDR3 protein. Altogether roughly 140,000 distinct CDR3 sequences are present, 7.7% being singletons, with the ten largest covering approximately 0.78%. The sequencing used CD4+ T cells sorted from PBMCs, collected 5 days after the yellow fever booster vaccination. Receptors originate from a young man who received the YFV17D yellow fever vaccine.

This clonotype was seen at least ten times. The rearrangement links TRBV18 to TRBJ1-2; maybe TRBD1 (5 bases). CDR1 and CDR2 from the germline V gene are KGHSH and LQKENI. V was clipped by 3 bases and J by 0 bases, with 14 bases between them. The CDR3 consists of 16 residues. CDR3 nucleotides: TGTGCCAGCTCACCGGGGCAGGCCAGAGCTAACTATGGCTACACCTTC. It yields the protein CASSPGQARANYGYTF.

This clonotype was found many times. The chain is built from TRBV7-8 and TRBJ2-1, with TRBD2 matching 7 bases. Germline V CDR1 and CDR2: SGHVS, FQNEAQ. The ends lost 3 bases at V and 0 bases at J; junction bases unmatched: 2. The CDR3 runs to 15 residues. The DNA for the CDR3 is TGTGCCAGCAGCTTGAGGGAGGGCTCCTACAATGAGCAGTTCTTC. It encodes CASSLREGSYNEQFF.

This clonotype occurred many times. The V call is TRBV20-1, the J call TRBJ2-2, with 8 nucleotides matching TRBD2. V lost 1 base and J lost 5; bases outside the gene matches: 9. The length of the CDR3 is 16 residues. Germline V lookup: CDR1 DFQATT, CDR2 SNEGSKA (reference sequence). CDR3 in amino acids: CSARGGWGLETGELFF. CDR3 nucleotides: TGCAGTGCTAGAGGGGGATGGGGACTAGAGACCGGGGAGCTGTTTTTT.

This clonotype has only a few counts. The chain joins TRBV27 to TRBJ2-7, with TRBD2 matching 9 bases. Germline CDR1 MNHEY, CDR2 SMNVEV (reference sequence). This CDR3 spans 14 amino acids. V shed 2 bases, J shed 6 bases, and the junction held 5 bases outside the gene matches. The CDR3 DNA follows: TGTGCCAGCAGTTTACGTAGCGGGAGTCGCGAGCAGTACTTC. As protein: CASSLRSGSREQYF.

CDR3 region: CATSDLSPSSYNEQFF. In DNA, the CDR3 is TGTGCCACCAGTGATTTATCCCCGAGCTCCTACAATGAGCAGTTCTTC. The chain combines TRBV24-1 with TRBJ2-1; D unclear. Trimming took off 1 base at V and 0 bases at J, with 9 bases between the two ends. Germline V lookup: CDR1 KGHDR, CDR2 SFDVKD. This CDR3 comprises 16 residues.

This clonotype was counted ten times or more. The V gene is TRBV12-3 or TRBV12-4, the J gene TRBJ2-2; D perhaps matches TRBD1 (5 bases). V gave up 2 bases and J gave up 6 bases, with 10 bases separating them. CDR3 length: 14 residues. The CDR3 DNA is TGTGCCAGCAGTTTACTCAGGGCCCCCGGGGAGCTGTTTTTT. Amino acids: CASSLLRAPGELFF.

This clonotype was observed at least ten times. The chain uses TRBV18 and TRBJ2-1; no clear D. The CDR3 contains 15 residues. Deletions cut 6 bases from V and 1 base from J, with 13 bases between. Germline V gives CDR1 KGHSH, CDR2 LQKENI. Here the CDR3 reads CASSPTGFSYNEQFF. The CDR3 bases are TGTGCCAGCTCCCCGACGGGCTTTTCCTACAATGAGCAGTTCTTC.

J is TRBJ2-1 and V is TRBV4-3; TRBD2 agrees at 7 bases. Trimming cost V 4 bases and J 2 bases; bases outside gene matches: 8. The CDR3 has 16 amino acids. Looked up from germline, CDR1 is LGHNA and CDR2 is YSLEER. For the CDR3, the DNA is TGCGCCAGCAGCCGCCGTAGGGAGGGCGCCTACAATGAGCAGTTCTTC. The encoded protein is CASSRRREGAYNEQFF.

As for this clonotype: With a much larger clone just one base away, this may be a read error. The V gene is TRBV5-1, the J gene TRBJ2-5; D is ambiguous. The CDR3 has 11 amino acids. Between the trimmed V and J ends, which lost 1 base and 9 bases, there was a span of 7 bases. In germline, CDR1 is SGHRS, CDR2 YFSETQ. CDR3 loop: CASSLHGAQYF. In DNA, the CDR3 is TGCGCCAGCAGCTTGCATGGGGCCCAGTACTTC.

This clonotype was recorded many times. V gene TRBV7-3 combines with J gene TRBJ2-1, with TRBD2 as a possible D gene (6 bases). The V end was cut by 5 bases, the J end by 7 bases, with 12 bases between. Germline lookup yields CDR1 SGHTA and CDR2 FQGTGA. The CDR3 is 13 amino acids. For the CDR3, the DNA is TGTGCCAGCAGCCGGACTAATATAAATGAGCAGTTCTTC. The encoded protein is CASSRTNINEQFF.

This clonotype occurred a few times. This sequence joins TRBV7-2 and TRBJ2-1; D might be TRBD1 (6 bases). The germline gives CDR1 SGHTA, CDR2 FQGNSA. V was pared by 5 bases and J by 1 base, with 18 bases between. The CDR3 has 17 residues. The CDR3, as DNA: TGTGCCAGCAGCCAACACGCCCCCGGACAGTCCTACAATGAGCAGTTCTTC. Its translation: CASSQHAPGQSYNEQFF.

This clonotype has ten or more counts. The chain employs TRBV7-9 and TRBJ2-2; possible D gene TRBD2, 5 bases. V gave up 5 bases and J gave up 2 bases, with 18 bases separating them. CDR3 length: 17 amino acids. CDR1 SEHNR and CDR2 FQNEAQ come from the germline V gene (reference sequence). CDR3 protein: CASSQDTLRGNTGELFF. The CDR3, as DNA: TGTGCCAGCAGCCAAGACACCCTACGGGGTAACACCGGGGAGCTGTTTTTT.

This clonotype was counted many times. The chain recombines TRBV27 with TRBJ1-1; the D gene is possibly TRBD1 (5 bases). Trimming took 1 base from V and 3 from J, leaving 18 bases between them. The CDR3 is made up of 17 amino acids. Germline V gives CDR1 MNHEY, CDR2 SMNVEV (reference sequence). CDR3 in DNA: TGTGCCAGCAGTTTATTAGGTTTGGTCGGGGGGGACACTGAAGCTTTCTTT. This encodes CASSLLGLVGGDTEAFF.

Comment on this clonotype: A much larger clone lies one base from this, so it may be a read error. The chain combines TRBV7-3 with TRBJ2-1; 8 nucleotides line up with TRBD2. V lost 2 bases to trimming and J lost 6 bases; unmatched junction nucleotides: 6. CDR1 and CDR2 from the germline V gene are SGHTA and FQGTGA. The CDR3 is 15 residues long. CDR3 nucleotide sequence: TGTGCCAGCAGCTTACAACTAGCGGCGACCAATGAGCAGTTCTTC. Translating gives CASSLQLAATNEQFF.

In its sample, this clonotype was seen many times. The CDR3 spells CSARRGQDTQYF. In DNA, the CDR3 is TGCAGTGCTAGAAGGGGACAAGATACGCAGTATTTT. This chain links TRBV20-1 with TRBJ2-3; a weak D match, TRBD1 (6 bases). Looked up from germline, CDR1 is DFQATT and CDR2 is SNEGSKA (reference sequence). The CDR3 length is 12 residues. Trimming removed 2 bases at V and 5 bases at J, with 8 bases between.

This clonotype was observed at least ten times. V and J are TRBV19 and TRBJ2-5; 12 nucleotides align to TRBD1. The CDR3 consists of 13 residues. V lost 9 bases, J lost 6 bases, and 5 bases stayed unmatched. Germline V gives CDR1 LNHDA, CDR2 SQIVND (reference sequence). Here the CDR3 reads CASRDRGLKTQYF. The CDR3 DNA reads as TGTGCCAGCCGGGACAGGGGGCTTAAGACCCAGTACTTC.

This clonotype was picked up many times. The J gene is TRBJ2-7, the V gene TRBV29-1; no definite D call. The CDR3 totals 12 residues. V dropped 3 bases and J dropped 1 base, with 7 bases sitting between them. Germline lookup yields CDR1 SQVTM and CDR2 ANQGSEA. CDR3 amino acids: CSVEYSSYEQYF. The CDR3 DNA follows: TGCAGCGTTGAGTACAGTTCCTACGAGCAGTACTTC.

This clonotype appeared many times. The chain uses TRBV12-3 or TRBV12-4 and TRBJ1-2, with TRBD1 identical over 7 bases. CDR3 length: 15 amino acids. V lost 3 bases to trimming and J lost 8 bases; unmatched junction nucleotides: 12. The chain's CDR3 is CASSLAHDRVGGYTF. CDR3 DNA sequence: TGTGCCAGCAGTTTGGCCCACGACAGGGTCGGCGGCTACACCTTC.

The chain links TRBV7-9 to TRBJ1-1; weak D call: TRBD1 (5 bases). The germline gives CDR1 SEHNR, CDR2 FQNEAQ (reference sequence). Deletions cut 0 bases from V and 6 bases from J, with 5 bases between. The CDR3 is made up of 12 amino acids. The CDR3 DNA reads as TGTGCCAGCAGCTTAGCGGGGGCTGAAGCTTTCTTT. Its protein product is CASSLAGAEAFF.

This clonotype has at least ten counts. The chain recombines TRBV5-1 with TRBJ2-3; TRBD2 might be the D (6 bases). CDR1 is SGHRS and CDR2 is YFSETQ in the germline V gene. The V gene lost 9 bases and the J gene lost 5 bases, with 16 bases spanning the gap. The CDR3 extends over 13 amino acids. CDR3 nucleotide sequence: TGCGCCACCTCTAGCGAGCAGGGAGATACGCAGTATTTT. It translates to CATSSEQGDTQYF.

The chain has TRBV7-2 and TRBJ2-5; 7 bases match TRBD1. CDR3 length: 15 amino acids. In germline, CDR1 is SGHTA, CDR2 FQGNSA. The V gene end was trimmed by 5 bases and the J gene end by 5 bases; junction bases not matched to a gene: 11. CDR3 coding DNA: TGTGCCAGCAGCCCACGTGGCAGGGGGATGGAGACCCAGTACTTC. Translation: CASSPRGRGMETQYF.

At least ten counts were recorded for this clonotype. This sequence joins TRBV12-3 or TRBV12-4 and TRBJ1-1, with D perhaps matching TRBD1 (5 bases). The CDR3 consists of 15 residues. V lost 5 bases to trimming and J lost 2 bases, with 15 bases between them. CDR3 region: CASSPRSGGNTEAFF. The CDR3 coding sequence is TGTGCCAGCAGTCCGAGGAGCGGGGGAAACACTGAAGCTTTCTTT.

This clonotype was counted many times. The chain has TRBV7-9 and TRBJ2-5; D is perhaps TRBD2 (5 bases). The CDR3 is 15 residues long. V lost 2 bases to trimming and J lost 4 bases, with 14 bases between them. CDR1 is SEHNR and CDR2 is FQNEAQ in the germline V gene (reference sequence). The CDR3 bases are TGTGCCAGCAGCTTATTCGGGCAAGAGGGAGAGACCCAGTACTTC. Translated: CASSLFGQEGETQYF. Variable domain in full (rest from reference TRBV7-9 and TRBJ2-5): DTGVSQNPRHKITKRGQNVTFRCDPISEHNRLYWYRQTLGQGPEFLTYFQNEAQLEKSRLLSDRFSAERPKGSFSTLEIQRTEQGDSAMYLCASSLFGQEGETQYFGPGTRLLVL.

The chain has TRBV19 and TRBJ2-1, with a possible D match to TRBD1 (5 bases). Germline V gene data show CDR1 as LNHDA and CDR2 as SQIVND (reference sequence). Trimming shortened V by 3 bases and J by 4 bases, and 13 bases separated the two germline ends. The CDR3 consists of 15 residues. CDR3 nucleotides: TGTGCCAGTAGTATCTCCCCCCAGGGATACAATGAGCAGTTCTTC. Translated: CASSISPQGYNEQFF.

This clonotype was observed many times. The chain links TRBV5-6 to TRBJ2-2; 7 bases are shared with TRBD2. The germline V gene encodes CDR1 SGHDT and CDR2 YYEEEE. The CDR3 is made up of 14 amino acids. Unmatched junction bases numbered 4, after V lost 3 bases and J lost 5 bases. CDR3 region: CASSSISGTGELFF. CDR3 sequence (DNA): TGTGCCAGCAGCTCGATTAGCGGGACCGGGGAGCTGTTTTTT.

In this sample, this clonotype turned up many times. This chain joins TRBV9 and TRBJ2-1; D is unclear. This CDR3 spans 14 amino acids. Trimming removed 3 bases at V and 9 bases at J, with 16 bases between. CDR1 and CDR2 from the germline V gene are SGDLS and YYNGEE. As DNA, the CDR3 is TGTGCCAGCAGCGGCGGCACCACTTACGGTGAGCAGTTCTTC. This codes for CASSGGTTYGEQFF. Combining the CDR3 with reference TRBV9 and TRBJ2-1 gives the whole variable domain DSGVTQTPKHLITATGQRVTLRCSPRSGDLSVYWYQQSLDQGLQFLIQYYNGEERAKGNILERFSAQQFPDLHSELNLSSLELGDSALYFCASSGGTTYGEQFFGPGTRLTVL.

This clonotype was counted only a few times. The V call is TRBV30, the J call TRBJ2-2; no firm D call. Germline V gives CDR1 GTSNPN, CDR2 SVGIG (reference sequence). The V end was cut by 0 bases, the J end by 0 bases, with 5 bases between. CDR3 length: 14 amino acids. The CDR3 DNA reads TGTGCCTGGAGTGTCTTAGCGAACACCGGGGAGCTGTTTTTT. Amino acids: CAWSVLANTGELFF.

This clonotype occurred many times. CDR3 nucleotide sequence: TGTGCCAGCAGCCAGGTAGGGGCGGCTCGCTGGCCCCAGCATTTT. Protein sequence: CASSQVGAARWPQHF. This sequence joins TRBV7-2 and TRBJ1-5; D possibly corresponds to TRBD1 (5 bases). The CDR3 consists of 15 residues. The germline V and J ends were trimmed by 5 bases and 9 bases, with 20 bases remaining between them. Germline lookup yields CDR1 SGHTA and CDR2 FQGNSA. Combining the CDR3 with reference TRBV7-2 and TRBJ1-5 gives the whole variable domain GAGVSQSPSNKVTEKGKDVELRCDPISGHTALYWYRQSLGQGLEFLIYFQGNSAPDKSGLPSDRFSAERTGGSVSTLTIQRTQQEDSAVYLCASSQVGAARWPQHFGDGTRLSIL.